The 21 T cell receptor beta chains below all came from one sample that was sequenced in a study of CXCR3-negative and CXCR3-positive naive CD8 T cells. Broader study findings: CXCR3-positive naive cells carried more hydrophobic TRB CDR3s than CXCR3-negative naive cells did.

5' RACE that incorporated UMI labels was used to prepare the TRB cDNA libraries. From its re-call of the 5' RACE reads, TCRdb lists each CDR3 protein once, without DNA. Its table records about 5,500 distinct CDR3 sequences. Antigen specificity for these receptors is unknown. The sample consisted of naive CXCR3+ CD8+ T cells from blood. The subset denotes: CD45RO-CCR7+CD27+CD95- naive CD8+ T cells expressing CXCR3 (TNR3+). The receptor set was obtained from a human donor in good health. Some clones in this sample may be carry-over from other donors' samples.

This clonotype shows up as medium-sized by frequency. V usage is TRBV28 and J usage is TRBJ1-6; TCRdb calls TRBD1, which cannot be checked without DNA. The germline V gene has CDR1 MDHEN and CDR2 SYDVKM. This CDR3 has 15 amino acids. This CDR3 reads CASSRGVTGNSPLHF.

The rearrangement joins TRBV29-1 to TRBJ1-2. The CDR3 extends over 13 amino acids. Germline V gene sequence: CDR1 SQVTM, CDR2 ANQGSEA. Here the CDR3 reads CSALRRGKHGYTF.

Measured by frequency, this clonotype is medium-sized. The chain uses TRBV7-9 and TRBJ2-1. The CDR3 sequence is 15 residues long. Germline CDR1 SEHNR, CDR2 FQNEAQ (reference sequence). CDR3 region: CASSSSGSPYNEQFF.

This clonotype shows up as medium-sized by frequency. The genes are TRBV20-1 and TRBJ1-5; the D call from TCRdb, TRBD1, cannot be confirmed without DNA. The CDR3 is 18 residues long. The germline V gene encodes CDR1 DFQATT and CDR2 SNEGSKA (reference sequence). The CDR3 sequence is CSARLPGQGGRSSQPQHF.

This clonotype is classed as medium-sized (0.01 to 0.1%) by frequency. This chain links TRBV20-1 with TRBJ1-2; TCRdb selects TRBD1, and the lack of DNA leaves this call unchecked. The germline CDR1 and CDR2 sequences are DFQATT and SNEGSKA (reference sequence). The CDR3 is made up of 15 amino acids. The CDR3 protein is CSAKTGQGAMHGYTF.

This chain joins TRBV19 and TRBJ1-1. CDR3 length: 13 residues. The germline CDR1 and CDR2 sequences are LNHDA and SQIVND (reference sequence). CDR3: CASRIISGTEAFF.

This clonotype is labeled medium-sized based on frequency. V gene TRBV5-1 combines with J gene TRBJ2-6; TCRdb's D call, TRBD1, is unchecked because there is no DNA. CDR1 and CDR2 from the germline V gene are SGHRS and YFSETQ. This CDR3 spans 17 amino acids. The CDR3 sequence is CASSKGHLSSGANVLTF. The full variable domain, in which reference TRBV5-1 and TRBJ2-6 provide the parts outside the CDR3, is KAGVTQTPRYLIKTRGQQVTLSCSPISGHRSVSWYQQTPGQGLQFLFEYFSETQRNKGNFPGRFSGRQFSNSRSEMNVSTLELGDSALYLCASSKGHLSSGANVLTFGAGSRLTVL.

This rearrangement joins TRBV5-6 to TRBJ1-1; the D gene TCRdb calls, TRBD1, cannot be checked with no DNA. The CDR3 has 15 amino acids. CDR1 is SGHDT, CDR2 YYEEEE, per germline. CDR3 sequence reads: CASSLAVQGDTEAFF.

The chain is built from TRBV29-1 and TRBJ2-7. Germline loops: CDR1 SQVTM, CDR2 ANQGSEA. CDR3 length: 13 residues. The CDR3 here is CSVEGSGTYEQYF.

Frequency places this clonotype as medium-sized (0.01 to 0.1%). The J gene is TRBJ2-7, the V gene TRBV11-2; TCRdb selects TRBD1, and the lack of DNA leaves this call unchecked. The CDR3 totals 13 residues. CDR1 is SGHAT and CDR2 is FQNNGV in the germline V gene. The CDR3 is CASSLHRAHEQYF.

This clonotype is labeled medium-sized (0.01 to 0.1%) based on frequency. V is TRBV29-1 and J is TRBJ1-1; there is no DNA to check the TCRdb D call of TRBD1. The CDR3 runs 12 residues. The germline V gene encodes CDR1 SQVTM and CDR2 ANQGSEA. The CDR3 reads CSARDMNTEAFF.

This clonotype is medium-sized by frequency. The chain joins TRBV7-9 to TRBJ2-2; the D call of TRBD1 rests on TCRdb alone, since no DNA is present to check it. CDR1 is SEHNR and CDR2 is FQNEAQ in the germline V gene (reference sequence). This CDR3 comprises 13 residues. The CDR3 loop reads CASSWAGTGELFF. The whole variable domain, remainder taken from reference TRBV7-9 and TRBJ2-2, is DTGVSQNPRHKITKRGQNVTFRCDPISEHNRLYWYRQTLGQGPEFLTYFQNEAQLEKSRLLSDRFSAERPKGSFSTLEIQRTEQGDSAMYLCASSWAGTGELFFGEGSRLTVL.

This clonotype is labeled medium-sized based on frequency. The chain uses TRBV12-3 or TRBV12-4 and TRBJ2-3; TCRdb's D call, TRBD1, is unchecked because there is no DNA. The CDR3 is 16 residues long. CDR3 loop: CASSTGVGGYTDTQYF.

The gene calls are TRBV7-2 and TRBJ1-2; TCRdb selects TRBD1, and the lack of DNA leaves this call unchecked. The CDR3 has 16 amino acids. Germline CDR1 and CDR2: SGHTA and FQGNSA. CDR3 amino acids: CASSLEGAHGGPGYTF.

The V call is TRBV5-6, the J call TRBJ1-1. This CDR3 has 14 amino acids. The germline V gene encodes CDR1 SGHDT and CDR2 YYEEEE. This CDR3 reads CASSFTSWNTEAFF.

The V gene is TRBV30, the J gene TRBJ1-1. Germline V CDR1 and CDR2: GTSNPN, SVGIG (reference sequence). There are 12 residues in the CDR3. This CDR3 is CAWSVLGTEAFF.

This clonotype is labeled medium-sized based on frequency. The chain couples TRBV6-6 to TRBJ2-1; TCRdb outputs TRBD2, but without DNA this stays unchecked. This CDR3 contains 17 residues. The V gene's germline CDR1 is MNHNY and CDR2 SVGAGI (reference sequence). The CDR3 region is CASSYSSSGGAIHEQFF.

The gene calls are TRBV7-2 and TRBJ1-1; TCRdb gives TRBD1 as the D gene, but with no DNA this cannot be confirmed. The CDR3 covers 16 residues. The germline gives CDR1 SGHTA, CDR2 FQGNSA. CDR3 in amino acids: CASSSSPPFKNTEAFF. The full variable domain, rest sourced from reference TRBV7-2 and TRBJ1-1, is GAGVSQSPSNKVTEKGKDVELRCDPISGHTALYWYRQSLGQGLEFLIYFQGNSAPDKSGLPSDRFSAERTGGSVSTLTIQRTQQEDSAVYLCASSSSPPFKNTEAFFGQGTRLTVV.

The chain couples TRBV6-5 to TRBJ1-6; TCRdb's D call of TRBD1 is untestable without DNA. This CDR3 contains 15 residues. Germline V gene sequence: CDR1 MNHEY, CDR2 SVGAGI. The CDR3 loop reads CASSYQGPKGSPLHF.

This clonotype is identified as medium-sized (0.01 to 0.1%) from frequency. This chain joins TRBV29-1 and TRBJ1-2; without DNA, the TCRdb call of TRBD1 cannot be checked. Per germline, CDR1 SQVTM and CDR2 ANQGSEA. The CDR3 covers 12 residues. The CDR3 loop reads CSVEGRGYGYTF.

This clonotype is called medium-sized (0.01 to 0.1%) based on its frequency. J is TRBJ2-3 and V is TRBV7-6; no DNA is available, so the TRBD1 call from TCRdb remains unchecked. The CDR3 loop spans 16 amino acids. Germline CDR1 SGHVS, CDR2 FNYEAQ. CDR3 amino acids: CASSFAGGRSTDTQYF. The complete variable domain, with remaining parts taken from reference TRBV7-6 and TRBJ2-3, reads GAGVSQSPRYKVTKRGQDVALRCDPISGHVSLYWYRQALGQGPEFLTYFNYEAQQDKSGLPNDRFSAERPEGSISTLTIQRTEQRDSAMYRCASSFAGGRSTDTQYFGPGTRLTVL.